This TCR beta chain appears in the sequencing data of a study of T cells in tuberculosis. The wider study: Within 7 days of starting treatment, or before, PBMC were stored.

The protocol was immunoSEQ multiplex PCR, while the TCRdb copy is restricted to in-frame clones and leaves out a portion. The sample records some 34,000 clones, nearly 90% being singletons. General study points: GMM-specific TCRs were nearer to active tuberculosis alpha repertoires, suggesting expansion.

Turning to this clone: The antigen is undetermined.

Specified time point: new active TB diagnosis, blood taken before or within 7 days of starting treatment. The specimen comprised PBMCs, sampled at tuberculosis diagnosis. This TCR was recovered from an adult with tuberculosis.

The CDR3: CASSLGEFYGYTF. DNA for the CDR3: TGTGCCAGCAGTTTAGGAGAATTCTATGGCTACACCTTC. This chain uses TRBV27 with TRBJ1-2; D remains ambiguous. Germline lookup yields CDR1 MNHEY and CDR2 SMNVEV (reference sequence). The V and J ends lost 2 bases and 4 bases respectively, with 8 bases between them. The CDR3 contains 13 residues.